These 15 T cell receptor beta chains originate from one sample sequenced in a study of cytomegalovirus exposure and HLA in healthy donors. The PCR had 60 Vbeta and 13 Jbeta primers. Assay: immunoSEQ multiplex PCR; the TCRdb copy retains only in-frame clones and omits some. The repertoire holds some 130,000 clones, with approximately 80% as singletons. The material sequenced was PBMCs. The receptors stem from a man between 18 and 35 years old in good health and CMV-seronegative.

The chain joins TRBV5-8 to TRBJ1-5; tentative D call: TRBD1 (6 bases). From germline, CDR1 is SGHTS and CDR2 YDEGEE. This CDR3 comprises 15 residues. V gave up 2 bases and J gave up 2 bases, with 11 bases separating them. CDR3 in amino acids: CASSFWRQGNQPQHF. In DNA, the CDR3 is TGTGCCAGCAGCTTCTGGAGACAGGGCAATCAGCCCCAGCATTTT.

The CDR3 here is CASSWLFSGGPRGVTQYF. CDR3 DNA sequence: TGTGCCAGCAGTTGGCTATTTAGCGGGGGGCCGAGAGGGGTGACCCAGTACTTC. The chain couples TRBV28 to TRBJ2-5; 10 bases align to TRBD2. Trimming took 4 bases from V and 7 from J; bases not matched to a gene: 18. This CDR3 has 18 residues. The germline V gene encodes CDR1 MDHEN and CDR2 SYDVKM.

The chain recombines TRBV19 with TRBJ1-4; D gene ambiguous. The V end was cut by 3 bases, the J end by 3 bases, with 8 bases between. Germline V gene lookup returns CDR1 LNHDA and CDR2 SQIVND (reference sequence). This CDR3 has 14 amino acids. The CDR3 protein is CASSIDWSNEKLFF. As DNA, the CDR3 is TGTGCCAGTAGTATCGACTGGTCTAATGAAAAACTGTTTTTT.

The V gene is TRBV5-1, the J gene TRBJ2-6; no definite D call. There are 17 residues in the CDR3. V lost 0 bases and J 3 bases, leaving 13 bases between the germline ends. CDR1 and CDR2 (germline): SGHRS, YFSETQ. DNA of the CDR3: TGCGCCAGCAGCTTGGGCCACAGAAATCATGGGGCCAACGTCCTGACTTTC. Its protein product is CASSLGHRNHGANVLTF.

The chain couples TRBV28 to TRBJ1-4; the D is unclear. V lost 3 bases and J lost 8, with 10 bases in between. The CDR3 consists of 13 residues. Germline loops: CDR1 MDHEN, CDR2 SYDVKM. CDR3 sequence: CASSFEGWEKLFF. For the CDR3, the DNA is TGTGCCAGCAGTTTTGAGGGATGGGAAAAACTGTTTTTT.

This chain joins TRBV7-9 and TRBJ1-1; the D is unclear. The V and J ends lost 5 bases and 10 bases respectively, with 14 bases between them. From germline, CDR1 is SEHNR and CDR2 FQNEAQ (reference sequence). This CDR3 has 12 residues. This CDR3 reads CASSTPNSRAFF. The CDR3 region has the DNA TGTGCCAGCAGCACCCCGAACTCACGAGCTTTCTTT.

The chain links TRBV11-3 to TRBJ1-1; 8 bases agree with TRBD1. CDR1 and CDR2 (germline): SGHNT, YENEEA. The CDR3 consists of 13 residues. Germline trimming cut 3 bases from V and 5 bases from J; bases unmatched to any gene: 2. The chain's CDR3 is CASSFRTGTEAFF. The DNA of the CDR3 is TGTGCCAGCAGCTTCCGGACAGGGACTGAAGCTTTCTTT.

V and J are TRBV5-6 and TRBJ1-4; TRBD1 matches at 8 bases. Germline trimming cut 0 bases from V and 4 bases from J; bases unmatched to any gene: 2. CDR3 size: 15 residues. In germline, CDR1 is SGHDT, CDR2 YYEEEE. The CDR3 region is CASSLDRGINEKLFF. CDR3 in DNA: TGTGCCAGCAGCTTGGACAGGGGGATTAATGAAAAACTGTTTTTT. Based on the CDR3 plus reference TRBV5-6 and TRBJ1-4, the full variable domain is DAGVTQSPTHLIKTRGQQVTLRCSPKSGHDTVSWYQQALGQGPQFIFQYYEEEERQRGNFPDRFSGHQFPNYSSELNVNALLLGDSALYLCASSLDRGINEKLFFGSGTQLSVL.

The chain has TRBV29-1 and TRBJ2-3; 7 bases map to TRBD1. V trimming: 6 bases; J trimming: 2 bases; junction bases outside the gene matches: 5. Germline lookup yields CDR1 SQVTM and CDR2 ANQGSEA. The CDR3 consists of 13 residues. As DNA, the CDR3 is TGCAGCGTGATCGGGACAGTCACAGATACGCAGTATTTT. It is translated as CSVIGTVTDTQYF.

The V call is TRBV13, the J call TRBJ2-7; a weak D match, TRBD1 (6 bases). This CDR3 is built from 16 residues. Germline CDR1 reads PRHDT; CDR2 reads FYEKMQ (reference sequence). V gave up 0 bases and J gave up 6 bases, with 18 bases separating them. The CDR3 region has the DNA TGTGCCAGCAGCTTAGGAGGGACACTCAGAACGGGCGAGCAGTACTTC. Translating gives CASSLGGTLRTGEQYF.

J is TRBJ2-7 and V is TRBV28, with 7 positions matching TRBD1. The germline V gene has CDR1 MDHEN and CDR2 SYDVKM. Germline trimming cut 3 bases from V and 1 base from J; bases unmatched to any gene: 9. This CDR3 spans 16 amino acids. CDR3 DNA: TGTGCCAGCAGTTTTCTGGGACAGACACTTTCCTACGAGCAGTACTTC. Residues: CASSFLGQTLSYEQYF.

The chain links TRBV19 to TRBJ1-5, with D unclear. V shed 3 bases and J shed 0 bases, with 12 bases lying between them. The CDR3 contains 16 residues. CDR1 is LNHDA and CDR2 is SQIVND in the germline V gene (reference sequence). The CDR3 nucleotides are TGTGCCAGTAGTATTTTCGGCAGGCATAGCAATCAGCCCCAGCATTTT. Translated, it gives CASSIFGRHSNQPQHF. Full variable domain (remainder filled in from reference TRBV19 and TRBJ1-5): DGGITQSPKYLFRKEGQNVTLSCEQNLNHDAMYWYRQDPGQGLRLIYYSQIVNDFQKGDIAEGYSVSREKKESFPLTVTSAQKNPTAFYLCASSIFGRHSNQPQHFGDGTRLSIL.

The chain is built from TRBV11-3 and TRBJ1-3, with D tentatively TRBD1 (5 bases). CDR1 and CDR2 from the germline V gene are SGHNT and YENEEA. The CDR3 contains 15 residues. Trimming took off 4 bases at V and 2 bases at J, with 12 bases between the two ends. The chain's CDR3 is CASSYRAGPGNTIYF. The CDR3 nucleotides are TGTGCCAGCAGCTACCGCGCGGGGCCTGGAAACACCATATATTTT.

The chain combines TRBV10-1 with TRBJ2-7; 8 bases align to TRBD1. The trim removed 0 bases at V and 1 base at J, leaving 2 bases unmatched. CDR3 length: 15 amino acids. Per germline, CDR1 WNHNN and CDR2 SYGVQD (reference sequence). CDR3: CASSESGTGSYEQYF. Written as DNA, the CDR3 is TGCGCCAGCAGTGAGTCAGGGACAGGTTCCTACGAGCAGTACTTC.

The chain employs TRBV4-1 and TRBJ1-2; D possibly corresponds to TRBD1 (5 bases). Germline-derived CDR1 and CDR2 are MGHRA and YSYEKL. Trimming cost V 0 bases and J 4 bases, with 15 bases left between them. The CDR3 has 16 residues. CDR3 amino acids: CASSQEWGTGTYGYTF. CDR3 nucleotides: TGCGCCAGCAGCCAAGAATGGGGAACAGGAACCTATGGCTACACCTTC.